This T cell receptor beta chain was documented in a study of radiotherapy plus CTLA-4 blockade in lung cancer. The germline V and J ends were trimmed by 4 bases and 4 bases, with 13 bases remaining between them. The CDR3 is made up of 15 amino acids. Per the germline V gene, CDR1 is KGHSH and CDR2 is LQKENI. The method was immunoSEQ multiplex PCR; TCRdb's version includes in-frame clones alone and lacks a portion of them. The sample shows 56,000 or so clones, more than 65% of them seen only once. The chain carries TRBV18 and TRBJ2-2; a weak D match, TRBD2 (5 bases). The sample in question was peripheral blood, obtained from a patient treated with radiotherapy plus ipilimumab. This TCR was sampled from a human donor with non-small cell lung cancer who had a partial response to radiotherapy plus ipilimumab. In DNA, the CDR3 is TGTGCCAGCTCACTTGGACTTCGGGGCACCGGGGAGCTGTTTTTT. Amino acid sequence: CASSLGLRGTGELFF.